This TCR beta chain is drawn from a study of blood T cell repertoires in COVID-19. The germline gives CDR1 MGHRA, CDR2 YSYEKL. The CDR3 has 14 amino acids. J gave up 7 bases and V 5 bases, and 5 bases lay outside the gene matches. Some clones are missing from TCRdb's copy, which holds only in-frame ones; the method was immunoSEQ multiplex PCR. The sample includes about 300,000 clones, 90% of them seen just once. The sequence came from a woman aged 18-29 years with acute COVID-19. The specimen sequenced was PBMCs or T cells enriched from blood (not recorded which). V gene TRBV4-1 combines with J gene TRBJ1-6, with 7 bases matching TRBD1. CDR3 DNA: TGCGCCAGCAGCGAGGGGGCAGAGAATTCACCCCTCCACTTT. Its protein is CASSEGAENSPLHF.